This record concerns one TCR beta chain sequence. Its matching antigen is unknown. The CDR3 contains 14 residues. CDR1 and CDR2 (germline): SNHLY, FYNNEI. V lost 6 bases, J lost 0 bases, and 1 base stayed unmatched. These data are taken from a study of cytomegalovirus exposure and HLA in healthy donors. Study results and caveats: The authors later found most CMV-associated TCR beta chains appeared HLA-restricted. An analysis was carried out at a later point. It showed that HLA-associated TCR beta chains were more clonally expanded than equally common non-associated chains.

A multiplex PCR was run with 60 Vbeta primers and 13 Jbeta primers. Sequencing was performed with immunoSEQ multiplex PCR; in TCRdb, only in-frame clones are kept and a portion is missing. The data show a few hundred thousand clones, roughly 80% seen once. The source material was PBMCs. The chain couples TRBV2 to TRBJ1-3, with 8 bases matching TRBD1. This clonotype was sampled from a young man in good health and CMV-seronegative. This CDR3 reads CASRGQGSGNTIYF. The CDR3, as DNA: TGTGCCAGCAGAGGACAGGGCTCTGGAAACACCATATATTTT.